This T cell receptor (beta chain) was obtained from a study of long-term antiretroviral therapy in people with HIV. The CDR3 totals 16 residues. V lost 0 bases to trimming and J lost 1 base, with 10 bases between them. From germline, CDR1 is LGHNA and CDR2 YSLEER. The immunoSEQ assay was v3.0, run at survey level. The table came from immunoSEQ multiplex PCR; TCRdb's copy has only in-frame clones and leaves some out. The sample contains about 48,000 clones, around 84% of which appear only once. By share, this clone ranks as medium-sized. This specimen consisted of unsorted PBMCs, obtained 0.8 years after starting antiretroviral therapy. The chain employs TRBV4-3 and TRBJ2-1, with unresolved D. This TCR derives from a woman aged 18-35 years with HIV. CDR3 region: CASSQDQGGSYNEQFF. DNA of the CDR3: TGCGCCAGCAGCCAAGATCAAGGTGGGTCCTACAATGAGCAGTTCTTC.